Listed below are T cell receptor beta chains from one sample, sequenced in a study of CD8+CD57+ T cells in acquired aplastic anemia. Each CDR3 protein gets one entry after TCRdb re-called the reads with MiXCR. The top ten clones hold 8% of a sample with about 270,000 distinct CDR3 sequences, around 60% of them seen once. The sequenced material came from sorted CD4+, CD8+, or CD8+CD57+ T cells (not recorded which) from PBMCs. The origin of the receptors is a human donor with severe aplastic anemia or a healthy control (not recorded which). CDR3s include the opening cysteine and the closing phenylalanine or tryptophan. The order of the fields is D gene, V gene, J gene, clone size, CDR3 DNA, CDR3 protein. A D gene is named only where the DNA matches it firmly. The listing skips clone size in some rows; elsewhere it reads once, few, many or a size class.

>NA|TRBV20-1|TRBJ1-2|NA
TGCAGTGCTACCGGGACCTCTAACTATGGCTACACCTTC
CSATGTSNYGYTF
>NA|TRBV24-1|TRBJ2-3|many
TGTGCCACCAGTACCCCGTCTGGCCAAGGGTCAGATACGCAGTATTTT
CATSTPSGQGSDTQYF
>TRBD1|TRBV20-1|TRBJ1-2|NA
TGCAGTGCTGGGCTTACTGGACAGGGGGCATTTGGCTACACCTTC
CSAGLTGQGAFGYTF
>TRBD2|TRBV20-1|TRBJ2-3|many
TGCAGTGCCACGACTAGCAGGTCACAGATAGGAGCGCAGTATTTT
CSATTSRSQIGAQYF
>NA|TRBV9|TRBJ2-5|NA
TGTGCCAGCAGCTTAGCAAGGGCTAGTCAAGAGACCCAGTACTTC
CASSLARASQETQYF
>NA|TRBV20-1|TRBJ2-1|NA
TGCAGTGCTAGTTGTAGCGGAGACACAAGAGAGCAGTTCTTC
CSASCSGDTREQFF
>NA|TRBV12-3/TRBV12-4|TRBJ1-1|NA
TGTGCTAGTGGTTTGGATGCGAGTAAGGCTTTCTTT
CASGLDASKAFF
>TRBD2|TRBV7-9|TRBJ2-3|once
TGTGCCAGCACCACCTCTTCCCGGGGACTAGCGGTTCCCAGCACAGATACGCAGTATTTT
CASTTSSRGLAVPSTDTQYF
>TRBD2|TRBV7-2|TRBJ2-1|NA
TGTGCCAGCAGCTTAGGTCGTCGACTAGCGGGGGCCCAGTTCTTC
CASSLGRRLAGAQFF
>TRBD1|TRBV10-3|TRBJ2-3|NA
TGCGCCATCAGTGTTGGGACAGGGGACACAGATACGCAGTATTTT
CAISVGTGDTDTQYF
>NA|TRBV12-3/TRBV12-4|TRBJ1-1|few
TGTGCCAGCAGTCACGGGGGGGCTGGCGCTGAAGCTTTCTTT
CASSHGGAGAEAFF
>NA|TRBV2|TRBJ1-1|NA
TGTGCCAGCAGTGTTGAGACGGTGAACACTGAAGCTTTCTTT
CASSVETVNTEAFF
>NA|TRBV6-6|TRBJ1-1|NA
TGTGCCAGCAGGGGGGGTGCGGGTAACACTGAAGCTTTCTTT
CASRGGAGNTEAFF
>NA|TRBV24-1|TRBJ2-1|once
TGTGCCACCAGTGCTGCCCCCGTGAGCTCCTACAATGGGCAGTTCTTC
CATSAAPVSSYNGQFF
>NA|TRBV9|TRBJ2-5|NA
TGTGCCAGCAGCGTAGTGGACAGCTTAGAAGAGACCCAGTACTTC
CASSVVDSLEETQYF
>TRBD2|TRBV13|TRBJ2-3|many
TGTGCCAGCAGCTTAGCCGGGGACTACAGCACAGATACGCAGTATTTT
CASSLAGDYSTDTQYF
>NA|TRBV11-2|TRBJ1-1|NA
TGTGCCAGCAGCTCCCGAGGGGGGAACACTGAAGCTTTCTTT
CASSSRGGNTEAFF
>NA|TRBV7-7|TRBJ2-1|many
TGTGCTAGCAGCTTAGCCCCGGACACCTACAATGAGCAGTTCTTC
CASSLAPDTYNEQFF
>TRBD2|TRBV20-1|TRBJ2-1|many
TGCAGTGCTAGTCCACTACTAGCGGGGGATTACAATGAGCAGTTCTTC
CSASPLLAGDYNEQFF
>NA|TRBV10-3|TRBJ1-5|NA
TGTGCCAGCAGTGGAATGAACGGGGATCAGCCCCAGCATTTT
CASSGMNGDQPQHF
>TRBD1|TRBV14|TRBJ2-7|once
TGTGCCAGCAGCCAGGGGACAGGGGGCCCCGCGGAGCAGTACTTC
CASSQGTGGPAEQYF
>NA|TRBV6-5|TRBJ1-6|many
TGTGCCAGCAGTTACTTTAAGGATTCACCCCTCCACTTT
CASSYFKDSPLHF
>NA|TRBV5-1|TRBJ2-6|many
TGCGCCAGCAGCTTTAGTGATTCTGGGGCCAACGTCCTGACTTTC
CASSFSDSGANVLTF
>TRBD2|TRBV7-2|TRBJ2-1|NA
TGTGCCAGCAGCCCAGCGGGAGGCAACAATGAGCAGTTCTTC
CASSPAGGNNEQFF
>TRBD1|TRBV20-1|TRBJ2-2|NA
TGCAGTGCTAGGGGACAGGGGGTAAAGAGGGAGCTGTTTTTT
CSARGQGVKRELFF
>TRBD2|TRBV7-3|TRBJ2-5|few
TGTGCCAGCAGCTTTTCCAGCGGGGGGGTTGGAGAGACCCAGTACTTC
CASSFSSGGVGETQYF
>TRBD1|TRBV12-3/TRBV12-4|TRBJ1-5|NA
TGTGCTAGCAGTACCGGGACAGGCAATCAGCCCCAGCATTTT
CASSTGTGNQPQHF
>NA|TRBV24-1|TRBJ2-2|NA
TGTGCCACCAGTGATCCCGGGACGGCGAACACCGGGGAGCTGTTTTTT
CATSDPGTANTGELFF
>NA|TRBV5-1|TRBJ2-7|many
TGCGCCAGCAGCTTGGGGCAGGGCGGCGAGCAGTACTTC
CASSLGQGGEQYF
>NA|TRBV5-6|TRBJ1-5|many
TGTGCCAGCAGCCGGTGGGACACCGAGTACAATCAGCCCCAGCATTTT
CASSRWDTEYNQPQHF
>TRBD2|TRBV12-5|TRBJ2-3|NA
TGTGCTAGTGGTTTCGGGCTAGCGGGGGTCGCAGATACGCAGTATTTT
CASGFGLAGVADTQYF
>TRBD1|TRBV7-9|TRBJ2-7|NA
TGTGCCAGCAGCAGCGGGACAGGGCTTAGCTACGAGCAGTACTTC
CASSSGTGLSYEQYF
>TRBD1|TRBV7-9|TRBJ2-3|NA
TGTGCCAGCAGCTTAGCGGGGACAGGGATTAATGAGCAGTATTTT
CASSLAGTGINEQYF
>NA|TRBV9|TRBJ1-1|many
TGTGCCAGCAGCTTGCGGCAGGGGCCGGGCACTGAAGCTTTCTTT
CASSLRQGPGTEAFF
>NA|TRBV6-1|TRBJ1-3|NA
TGTGCCATCAGTCCCCGAAGGAGCGGCTTCTCTGGAAACACCATATATTTT
CAISPRRSGFSGNTIYF
>TRBD1|TRBV5-1|TRBJ2-5|NA
TGCGCCAGCAGCTCCGGGACAGCCAAAGAGACCCAGTACTTC
CASSSGTAKETQYF
>NA|TRBV5-5|TRBJ2-7|NA
TGCGCCAGCAGCTCCCTTGGTGAGGGGAGCAACGAGCAGTACTTC
CASSSLGEGSNEQYF
>NA|TRBV29-1|TRBJ2-7|NA
TGCAGCGTTCTGCTGGGGAGTGAGGACGGGGAGCAGTACTTC
CSVLLGSEDGEQYF
>NA|TRBV20-1|TRBJ1-1|NA
TGCAGTGCTAGGCGGGTCAGGCCGAACACTGAAGCTTTCTTT
CSARRVRPNTEAFF
>TRBD2|TRBV7-7|TRBJ2-1|many
TGTGCTAGCAGCCGAGCGACTAGCGGGGGAAACAATGAGCAGTTCTTC
CASSRATSGGNNEQFF
>NA|TRBV6-1|TRBJ1-2|NA
TGTGCCAGCAGCGAAAGCGGAGATGGCTACACCTTC
CASSESGDGYTF
>TRBD1|TRBV5-4|TRBJ2-1|NA
TGTGCCAGCAGCTTGCCGGGACAGGGGGTACAACAGTTCTTC
CASSLPGQGVQQFF
>NA|TRBV7-2|TRBJ2-7|NA
TGTGCCAGCAGCTTGGGAGCCCCTATCGAGCAGTACTTC
CASSLGAPIEQYF
>TRBD1|TRBV9|TRBJ1-3|NA
TGTGCCAGCAGCGCTGGCGGACAGGTCCGAAACACCATATATTTT
CASSAGGQVRNTIYF
>NA|TRBV7-2|TRBJ1-2|NA
TGTGCCAGCACCTCTGAGCGGCTGAGCTACACCTTC
CASTSERLSYTF
>TRBD1|TRBV2|TRBJ2-7|many
TGTGCCACCGGACAGGGGGCCTACGAGCAGTACTTC
CATGQGAYEQYF
>TRBD2|TRBV10-3|TRBJ2-3|few
TGTGCCATCGGGATAGCGGGGGGGCTTGGTACGCAGTATTTT
CAIGIAGGLGTQYF
>NA|TRBV2|TRBJ2-2|many
TGTGCCAGCAGTGAACTAACAGGGCACGGGGAGCTGTTTTTT
CASSELTGHGELFF
>NA|TRBV7-9|TRBJ2-3|once
TGTGCCAGCAGCTTGAACCCGGACAGAAGCACAGATACGCAGTATTTT
CASSLNPDRSTDTQYF
>NA|TRBV19|TRBJ1-2|many
TGTGCCAGTAGTATAGTGGGCCGGACGGCAGATGGCTACACCTTC
CASSIVGRTADGYTF
>TRBD2|TRBV7-6|TRBJ2-5|many
TGTGCCAGCAGCCCCCCCGTGGGGGGGGGGGAGACCCAGTACTTC
CASSPPVGGGETQYF
>NA|TRBV6-6|TRBJ1-1|NA
TGTGCCAGCAGGAGAACAGCGAACACTGAAGCTTTCTTT
CASRRTANTEAFF
>NA|TRBV7-3|TRBJ1-2|NA
TGTGCCAGCAGCCCCGACGGGGCCCTCTCTGGAAACACCTTC
CASSPDGALSGNTF
>NA|TRBV20-1|TRBJ1-5|many
TGCAGTGCTAGTATGGAGATTGTCGGCAATCAGCCCCAGCATTTT
CSASMEIVGNQPQHF
>TRBD1|TRBV6-1|TRBJ2-7|NA
TGTGCCAGCACTCCCACAGGGGAATACGAGCAGTACTTC
CASTPTGEYEQYF
>NA|TRBV19|TRBJ1-5|many
TGTGCCAGTAGTCCAAGGACCCTACGGAATCAGCCCCAGCATTTT
CASSPRTLRNQPQHF
>NA|TRBV19|TRBJ2-2|many
TGTGCCAGTAGTGGGGAACGGGGAGTCCCCGGGGAGCTGTTTTTT
CASSGERGVPGELFF
>TRBD1|TRBV7-3|TRBJ2-5|NA
TGCGCCAGCAGCCAACCCCAGGACAGGCAAGAGACCCAGTACTTC
CASSQPQDRQETQYF